Sequencing of this TCR beta chain was carried out in a study of blood T cell repertoires in COVID-19. Repertoires were generated with immunoSEQ multiplex PCR, while TCRdb's copy carries only in-frame clones and drops some. The sample has approximately 400,000 clones, more than 70% seen once; the top ten hold over 9.5%. The germline V gene has CDR1 LNHDA and CDR2 SQIVND (reference sequence). Trimming removed 5 bases at V and 0 bases at J, with 10 bases between. There are 14 residues in the CDR3. The receptor was derived from a woman aged 45-65 years with COVID-19, enrolled during active disease. The sequenced sample consisted of peripheral blood. This chain connects TRBV19 to TRBJ1-2, with a possible D match to TRBD1 (5 bases). In nucleotides, the CDR3 is TGTGCCAGTAGTCCGGGGGGGGCTAACTATGGCTACACCTTC. Translating gives CASSPGGANYGYTF.